The 28 T cell receptor beta chains below come from one sample, sequenced in a study of PD-L1 blockade in urothelial cancer. Sample time point: pretreatment peripheral blood. Assay: immunoSEQ multiplex PCR; the TCRdb copy retains only in-frame clones and omits some. The sample gives 55,000 to 80,000 clones, around 81% of which show up once; 2.5% to 3.5% is in the top ten. Material: PBMCs, obtained around atezolizumab (anti-PD-L1) treatment. The receptors were sampled from a man between 65 and 79 years old with urothelial cancer.

CDR3 in DNA: TGTGCCTGGAACCAGCGGGAGGATTCCGAGCAGTACTTC. This codes for CAWNQREDSEQYF. The rearrangement links TRBV30 to TRBJ2-7; 9 nucleotides line up with TRBD2. J lost 6 bases, V lost 4 bases, and 7 bases had no gene match. Germline V gene sequence: CDR1 GTSNPN, CDR2 SVGIG (reference sequence). There are 13 residues in the CDR3.

V gene TRBV11-3 combines with J gene TRBJ2-2; D is undetermined. CDR1 is SGHNT, CDR2 YENEEA, per germline. Trimming removed 6 bases at V and 6 bases at J, with 11 bases between. The CDR3 is made up of 13 amino acids. The CDR3 nucleotides read TGTGCCAGCAGTATAACTCGTTCCGGGGAGCTGTTTTTT. This sequence encodes CASSITRSGELFF. The complete variable domain, with remaining parts taken from reference TRBV11-3 and TRBJ2-2, reads EAGVVQSPRYKIIEKKQPVAFWCNPISGHNTLYWYLQNLGQGPELLIRYENEEAVDDSQLPKDRFSAERLKGVDSTLKIQPAELGDSAVYLCASSITRSGELFFGEGSRLTVL.

This chain links TRBV6-6 with TRBJ2-1, with TRBD1 matching 7 bases. CDR3 length equals 13 residues. In germline, CDR1 is MNHNY, CDR2 SVGAGI (reference sequence). The V and J ends lost 6 bases and 8 bases, in that order; junction bases with no gene match: 7. CDR3 loop: CASSLTGVHEQFF. In nucleotides, the CDR3 is TGTGCCAGCAGCTTAACAGGGGTCCATGAGCAGTTCTTC.

The rearrangement uses TRBV9 and TRBJ1-5; TRBD1 agrees at 12 bases. The CDR3 is made up of 15 amino acids. V dropped 3 bases and J dropped 5; count of bases not matched to a gene: 3. The germline gives CDR1 SGDLS, CDR2 YYNGEE. The CDR3 is CASSEGTGGYQPQHF. The CDR3 bases are TGTGCCAGCAGCGAGGGGACAGGGGGCTATCAGCCCCAGCATTTT.

The V gene is TRBV18, the J gene TRBJ1-1; D is perhaps TRBD1 (6 bases). Germline V CDR1 and CDR2: KGHSH, LQKENI. V was clipped by 3 bases and J by 3 bases, with 14 bases between them. The CDR3 sequence is 15 residues long. Here the CDR3 DNA reads TGTGCCAGCTCACCTCGGGCAGGGGCCGACACTGAAGCTTTCTTT. Translated: CASSPRAGADTEAFF.

The CDR3 sequence is CASSLKVVGAYEQYF. For the CDR3, the DNA is TGTGCCAGCAGTTTAAAGGTAGTAGGGGCCTACGAGCAGTACTTC. This chain connects TRBV27 to TRBJ2-7; D perhaps matches TRBD1 (5 bases). Germline V gene lookup returns CDR1 MNHEY and CDR2 SMNVEV (reference sequence). Trimming removed 2 bases at V and 2 bases at J, with 13 bases between. The CDR3 has 15 residues.

This chain joins TRBV4-1 and TRBJ2-5, with D perhaps TRBD2 (7 bases). Germline V gives CDR1 MGHRA, CDR2 YSYEKL. Deletions cut 1 base from V and 4 bases from J, with 13 bases between. CDR3 length: 15 amino acids. CDR3 amino acids: CASSQGAGAGETQYF. The CDR3 nucleotides are TGCGCCAGCAGCCAAGGGGCGGGGGCGGGAGAGACCCAGTACTTC.

V is TRBV11-2 and J is TRBJ2-2, with 14 bases matching TRBD2. CDR3 size: 18 residues. The V gene end was trimmed by 4 bases and the J gene end by 1 base; junction bases not matched to a gene: 5. Germline assignment: CDR1 SGHAT and CDR2 FQNNGV. CDR3 amino acids: CASSSGTSGSWNTGELFF. The CDR3, as DNA: TGTGCCAGCAGCTCCGGGACTAGCGGGAGTTGGAACACCGGGGAGCTGTTTTTT.

J is TRBJ2-3 and V is TRBV5-4; 9 bases line up with TRBD1. The CDR3 runs 15 residues. Germline values: CDR1 SGHNT, CDR2 YYREEE (reference sequence). V lost 0 bases and J lost 4; bases outside the gene matches: 3. CDR3 coding DNA: TGTGCCAGCAGCTTGGGGACAGGGGCCTCAGATACGCAGTATTTT. Its translation: CASSLGTGASDTQYF.

This chain joins TRBV7-3 and TRBJ2-2, with TRBD2 matching 8 bases. V shed 4 bases, J shed 5 bases, and the junction held 9 bases outside the gene matches. Germline V CDR1 and CDR2: SGHTA, FQGTGA. The CDR3 consists of 16 residues. The CDR3 region is CASSSSAAGGTGELFF. Here the CDR3 DNA reads TGTGCCAGCAGCTCCTCGGCGGCGGGAGGAACCGGGGAGCTGTTTTTT.

The V call is TRBV10-1, the J call TRBJ1-3, with 8 nucleotides matching TRBD1. Looked up from germline, CDR1 is WNHNN and CDR2 is SYGVQD (reference sequence). The CDR3 contains 15 residues. V lost 8 bases and J lost 2; bases outside the gene matches: 8. CDR3 bases: TGCGCCAGCTGTTTTCCGACAGGGGCTGGAAACACCATATATTTT. It translates to CASCFPTGAGNTIYF.

This clone was counted between two and nine times. V usage is TRBV29-1 and J usage is TRBJ2-7; 12 positions agree with TRBD1. V lost 6 bases to trimming and J lost 5 bases; unmatched junction nucleotides: 11. CDR1 and CDR2 from the germline V gene are SQVTM and ANQGSEA. The CDR3 contains 15 residues. CDR3 DNA sequence: TGCAGCGTGGGGGGGAGGGGGACAGGGGGCAACGAGCAGTACTTC. Its translation is CSVGGRGTGGNEQYF.

The chain carries TRBV18 and TRBJ1-1, with 9 bases aligning to TRBD1. V shed 3 bases and J 6 bases; nucleotides not matched to a gene: 5. Looked up from germline, CDR1 is KGHSH and CDR2 is LQKENI. There are 14 residues in the CDR3. The DNA of the CDR3 is TGTGCCAGCTCACCGCCGGGACAGGGCGCTGAAGCTTTCTTT. Translating it yields CASSPPGQGAEAFF.

V gene TRBV28 combines with J gene TRBJ1-1, with no clear D. CDR1 is MDHEN and CDR2 is SYDVKM in the germline V gene. CDR3 size: 15 residues. Trimming removed 4 bases from V and 1 base from J, with 13 bases in between. CDR3 coding DNA: TGTGCCAGCAGTTCAATCGGACTGCAGAACACTGAAGCTTTCTTT. This encodes CASSSIGLQNTEAFF. Complete variable domain (other parts from reference TRBV28 and TRBJ1-1): DVKVTQSSRYLVKRTGEKVFLECVQDMDHENMFWYRQDPGLGLRLIYFSYDVKMKEKGDIPEGYSVSREKKERFSLILESASTNQTSMYLCASSSIGLQNTEAFFGQGTRLTVV.

This chain uses TRBV27 with TRBJ1-1, with D possibly being TRBD1 (6 bases). This CDR3 spans 14 amino acids. The germline gives CDR1 MNHEY, CDR2 SMNVEV (reference sequence). Deletions cut 3 bases from V and 2 bases from J, with 10 bases between. The CDR3 sequence: CASSLTGRNTEAFF. Here the CDR3 DNA reads TGTGCCAGCAGTTTGACAGGCAGAAACACTGAAGCTTTCTTT.

The chain recombines TRBV28 with TRBJ1-1; D is possibly TRBD1 (6 bases). This CDR3 region has 15 residues. CDR1 and CDR2 (germline): MDHEN, SYDVKM. V was trimmed by 5 bases and J by 3 bases, leaving 16 bases between them. The CDR3 region has the DNA TGTGCCAGCAGTCCTCACTCAGGGGTAGACACTGAAGCTTTCTTT. Its translation is CASSPHSGVDTEAFF.

This chain joins TRBV13 and TRBJ2-1; TRBD2 is a possible D gene (6 bases). This CDR3 comprises 17 residues. The germline V and J ends were trimmed by 1 base and 3 bases, with 16 bases remaining between them. CDR1 and CDR2 (germline): PRHDT, FYEKMQ (reference sequence). Here the CDR3 reads CASSLDWGEKGYNEQFF. The CDR3 coding sequence is TGTGCCAGCAGCTTAGACTGGGGGGAGAAGGGCTACAATGAGCAGTTCTTC.

This chain joins TRBV18 and TRBJ2-1; D gene uncertain. The ends were cut back, 6 bases at V and 3 bases at J, with 6 bases in the middle. CDR1 is KGHSH, CDR2 LQKENI, per germline. The CDR3 has 12 amino acids. CDR3 region: CASSLSYNEQFF. DNA for the CDR3: TGTGCCAGCTCCCTCAGCTACAATGAGCAGTTCTTC.

The V call is TRBV5-1, the J call TRBJ2-3, with 9 bases matching TRBD2. Germline lookup yields CDR1 SGHRS and CDR2 YFSETQ. V dropped 4 bases and J dropped 3; count of bases not matched to a gene: 9. There are 16 residues in the CDR3. DNA of the CDR3: TGCGCCAGCAGCCCTACAGCGGGAGGTCAAACAGATACGCAGTATTTT. It is translated as CASSPTAGGQTDTQYF. Drawing the rest from reference TRBV5-1 and TRBJ2-3, the complete variable domain is KAGVTQTPRYLIKTRGQQVTLSCSPISGHRSVSWYQQTPGQGLQFLFEYFSETQRNKGNFPGRFSGRQFSNSRSEMNVSTLELGDSALYLCASSPTAGGQTDTQYFGPGTRLTVL.

V gene TRBV5-6 combines with J gene TRBJ2-3, with D possibly being TRBD1 (6 bases). This CDR3 has 16 amino acids. The germline gives CDR1 SGHDT, CDR2 YYEEEE. Trimming left V 0 bases short and J 4 bases short, with 15 bases between. Written as DNA, the CDR3 is TGTGCCAGCAGCTTGGGGCTGGACAGTATTTCAGATACGCAGTATTTT. Translating gives CASSLGLDSISDTQYF.

This rearrangement joins TRBV30 to TRBJ1-5, with TRBD1 matching over 11 bases. Trimming cost V 5 bases and J 6 bases; bases outside gene matches: 3. This CDR3 has 13 residues. CDR1 and CDR2 (germline): GTSNPN, SVGIG (reference sequence). CDR3 coding DNA: TGTGCCTGGGGGACAGGGGGATTTCAGCCCCAGCATTTT. Translating gives CAWGTGGFQPQHF.

This chain connects TRBV27 to TRBJ1-2; 10 bases align to TRBD1. Per the germline V gene, CDR1 is MNHEY and CDR2 is SMNVEV (reference sequence). The CDR3 has 14 residues. V lost 6 bases, J lost 3 bases, and 4 bases stayed unmatched. The CDR3 region is CASSRTGGDYGYTF. CDR3 DNA sequence: TGTGCCAGCAGCCGGACAGGGGGTGACTATGGCTACACCTTC.

In this sample, this clone turned up a few times. The V gene is TRBV2, the J gene TRBJ2-7; 10 bases are shared with TRBD2. CDR1 is SNHLY, CDR2 FYNNEI, per germline. The CDR3 totals 14 residues. V shed 6 bases and J 3 bases; nucleotides not matched to a gene: 5. CDR3 nucleotides: TGTGCCAGCAGAGCTAGCGGGAGTGGCTACGAGCAGTACTTC. It codes for CASRASGSGYEQYF.

The chain is built from TRBV11-3 and TRBJ2-3; TRBD2 agrees at 11 bases. The germline V gene has CDR1 SGHNT and CDR2 YENEEA. With 1 base clipped from V and 0 bases from J, the junction kept 6 bases outside the gene matches. The CDR3 totals 18 residues. CDR3 DNA: TGTGCCAGCAGCTTAGGAAATCTAGCGGGGGGAAGCACAGATACGCAGTATTTT. Translation: CASSLGNLAGGSTDTQYF. Using reference TRBV11-3 and TRBJ2-3 for the parts outside the CDR3, the full variable domain is EAGVVQSPRYKIIEKKQPVAFWCNPISGHNTLYWYLQNLGQGPELLIRYENEEAVDDSQLPKDRFSAERLKGVDSTLKIQPAELGDSAVYLCASSLGNLAGGSTDTQYFGPGTRLTVL.

CDR3 coding DNA: TGTGCCAGCAGCCCGCACAGGGGGCCCTACGAGCAGTACTTC. Translated: CASSPHRGPYEQYF. V gene TRBV7-9 combines with J gene TRBJ2-7; 9 nucleotides align to TRBD1. The CDR3 consists of 14 residues. V shed 5 bases, J shed 2 bases, and the junction held 4 bases outside the gene matches. Per the germline V gene, CDR1 is SEHNR and CDR2 is FQNEAQ (reference sequence).

This chain connects TRBV6-6 to TRBJ2-1; 9 nucleotides align to TRBD1. The length of the CDR3 is 15 residues. Germline V gene lookup returns CDR1 MNHNY and CDR2 SVGAGI (reference sequence). V lost 5 bases, J lost 4 bases, and 6 bases stayed unmatched. The CDR3 reads CASSPGTGNYNEQFF. CDR3 DNA sequence: TGTGCCAGCAGTCCGGGGACAGGGAATTACAATGAGCAGTTCTTC.

The chain has TRBV6-1 and TRBJ2-7; D remains unclear. The CDR3 runs 10 residues. Between the trimmed V and J ends, which lost 10 bases and 5 bases, there was a span of 9 bases. Per germline, CDR1 MNHNS and CDR2 SASEGT. The CDR3 nucleotides are TGTGCCACCCAGGTACACGAGCAGTACTTC. Translation: CATQVHEQYF.

The chain is built from TRBV2 and TRBJ1-1; 7 bases line up with TRBD1. Trimming cost V 6 bases and J 4 bases; bases outside gene matches: 11. The germline gives CDR1 SNHLY, CDR2 FYNNEI. The CDR3 runs to 15 residues. CDR3 residues: CASSRRQGFSTEAFF. The CDR3 DNA reads TGTGCCAGCAGCCGACGACAGGGCTTTAGCACTGAAGCTTTCTTT.